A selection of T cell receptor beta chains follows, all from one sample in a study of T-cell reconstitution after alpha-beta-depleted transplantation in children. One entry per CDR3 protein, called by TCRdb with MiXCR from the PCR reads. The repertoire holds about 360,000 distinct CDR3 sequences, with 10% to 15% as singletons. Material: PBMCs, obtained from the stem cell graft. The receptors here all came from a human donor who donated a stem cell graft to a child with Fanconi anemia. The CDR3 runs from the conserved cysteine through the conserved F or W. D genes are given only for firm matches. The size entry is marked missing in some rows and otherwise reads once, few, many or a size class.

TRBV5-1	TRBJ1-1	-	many	CASSLDTSGTTEAFF	TGCGCCAGCAGCTTGGACACCTCAGGGACGACTGAAGCTTTCTTT
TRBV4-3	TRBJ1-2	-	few	CASSQETGIGGYTF	TGCGCCAGCAGCCAAGAGACCGGAATTGGGGGCTACACCTTC
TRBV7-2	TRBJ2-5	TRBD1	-	CASSIRQGSTQYF	TGTGCCAGCAGCATAAGACAGGGGTCTACCCAGTACTTC
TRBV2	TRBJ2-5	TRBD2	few	CASSVRQREDF	TGTGCCAGCAGTGTGAGGCAGCGGGAGGACTTC
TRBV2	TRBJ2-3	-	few	CASESSTDTQYF	TGTGCCAGCGAATCTAGCACAGATACGCAGTATTTT
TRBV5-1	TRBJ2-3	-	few	CASFEGGADTQYF	TGCGCCAGCTTCGAGGGGGGGGCAGATACGCAGTATTTT
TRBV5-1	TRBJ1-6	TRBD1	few	CASRRDSNNSPLHF	TGCGCCAGCAGAAGGGACAGTAATAATTCACCCCTCCACTTT
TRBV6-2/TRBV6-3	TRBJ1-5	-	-	CASSYSEGRGRVQPQHF	TGTGCCAGCAGTTACTCCGAGGGCCGGGGGAGAGTTCAGCCCCAGCATTTT
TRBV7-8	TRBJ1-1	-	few	CASSRPGILNTEAFF	TGTGCCAGCAGCCGCCCCGGGATATTGAACACTGAAGCTTTCTTT
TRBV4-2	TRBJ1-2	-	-	CASSQVEAAVLGYTF	TGTGCCAGCAGCCAAGTAGAGGCCGCAGTTTTAGGCTACACCTTC
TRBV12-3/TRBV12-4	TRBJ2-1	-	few	CATEGTYNEQFF	TGTGCCACCGAGGGAACCTACAATGAGCAGTTCTTC
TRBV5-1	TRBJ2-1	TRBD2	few	CASSLEGLAAISYNEQFF	TGCGCCAGCAGCTTGGAGGGACTAGCGGCGATCTCCTACAATGAGCAGTTCTTC
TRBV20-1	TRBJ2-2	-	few	CSARPGTNTGELFF	TGCAGTGCTCGACCCGGGACCAACACCGGGGAGCTGTTTTTT
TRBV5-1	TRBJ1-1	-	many	CASSLVATSTEAFF	TGCGCCAGCAGCTTGGTGGCCACCAGCACTGAAGCTTTCTTT
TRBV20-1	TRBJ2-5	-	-	CSARVLGTRGTQYF	TGCAGTGCTAGAGTACTTGGGACGAGGGGGACCCAGTACTTC
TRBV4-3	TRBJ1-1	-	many	CASSQRQKNTEAFF	TGCGCCAGCAGCCAACGGCAGAAAAACACTGAAGCTTTCTTT
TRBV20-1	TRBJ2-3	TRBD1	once	CSAEGRGSDTQYF	TGCAGTGCCGAGGGCAGGGGGTCAGATACGCAGTATTTT
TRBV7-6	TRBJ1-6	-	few	CASSTRNSPLHF	TGTGCCAGCAGCACCAGAAACTCACCCCTCCACTTT
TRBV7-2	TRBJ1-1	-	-	CASSFGGRATEAFF	TGTGCCAGCAGCTTCGGGGGCCGGGCCACTGAAGCTTTCTTT
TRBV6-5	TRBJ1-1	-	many	CASSYNQMNTEAFF	TGTGCCAGCAGTTACAATCAGATGAACACTGAAGCTTTCTTT
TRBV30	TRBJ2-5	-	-	CAWSPLGRGRETQYF	TGTGCCTGGAGTCCCCTCGGCAGGGGTCGAGAGACCCAGTACTTC
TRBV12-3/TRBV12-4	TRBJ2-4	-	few	CASKQSGAKNIQYF	TGTGCCAGCAAACAGTCAGGGGCCAAAAACATTCAGTACTTC
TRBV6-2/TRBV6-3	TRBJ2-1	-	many	CASSRFHSSGSYNEQFF	TGTGCCAGCAGTCGCTTCCATTCTAGTGGATCCTACAATGAGCAGTTCTTC
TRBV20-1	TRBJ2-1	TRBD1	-	CSAEPGQGWNEQFF	TGCAGTGCTGAACCGGGACAGGGATGGAATGAGCAGTTCTTC
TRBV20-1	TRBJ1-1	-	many	CSAVPGGDTEAFF	TGCAGTGCTGTGCCGGGGGGGGACACTGAAGCTTTCTTT
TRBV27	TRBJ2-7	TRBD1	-	CASSLGTGNPYEQYF	TGTGCCAGCAGTCTCGGGACAGGGAACCCCTACGAGCAGTACTTC
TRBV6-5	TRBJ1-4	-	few	CASRDSGNEKLFF	TGTGCCAGCCGGGACTCCGGGAATGAAAAACTGTTTTTT
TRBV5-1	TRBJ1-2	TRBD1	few	CASSLDGQGSRGYTF	TGCGCCAGCAGCTTGGATGGACAGGGCTCGAGAGGCTACACCTTC
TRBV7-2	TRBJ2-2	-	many	CASSLRAGVNTGELFF	TGTGCCAGCAGCTTAAGGGCAGGGGTGAACACCGGGGAGCTGTTTTTT
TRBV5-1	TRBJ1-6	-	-	CACSENQGGNSPLHF	TGCGCCTGCAGCGAAAACCAGGGTGGCAATTCACCCCTCCACTTT
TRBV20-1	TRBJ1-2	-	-	CSALTSINYGYTF	TGCAGTGCTTTGACATCCATCAACTATGGCTACACCTTC
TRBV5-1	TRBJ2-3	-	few	CASSLREEDTQYF	TGCGCCAGCAGCCTCCGGGAAGAAGATACGCAGTATTTT
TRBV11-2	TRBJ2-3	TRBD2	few	CASSPFVAGASTDTQYF	TGTGCCAGCAGCCCCTTTGTAGCGGGGGCCAGCACAGATACGCAGTATTTT
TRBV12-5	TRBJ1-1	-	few	CASGLDPNTEAFF	TGTGCTAGTGGTTTGGATCCAAACACTGAAGCTTTCTTT
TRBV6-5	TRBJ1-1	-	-	CASSYSAGGTEAFF	TGTGCCAGCAGTTATAGCGCAGGTGGGACTGAAGCTTTCTTT
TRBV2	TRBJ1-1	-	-	CASRPGVNTEAFF	TGTGCCAGCAGGCCTGGGGTGAACACTGAAGCTTTCTTT
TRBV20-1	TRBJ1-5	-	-	CSAPTSGQFNQPQHF	TGCAGTGCCCCTACGTCTGGGCAGTTCAATCAGCCCCAGCATTTT
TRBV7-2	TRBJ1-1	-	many	CASSNSPRTNTEAFF	TGTGCCAGCAGCAACTCTCCGCGGACCAACACTGAAGCTTTCTTT
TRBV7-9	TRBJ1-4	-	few	CASSPLASWTEKLFF	TGTGCCAGCAGCCCCCTGGCCTCGTGGACTGAAAAACTGTTTTTT
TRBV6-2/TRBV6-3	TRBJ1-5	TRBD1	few	CATGQGIQPQHF	TGTGCCACCGGACAGGGAATCCAGCCCCAGCATTTT
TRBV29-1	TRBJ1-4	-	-	CSVFPFRLFF	TGCAGCGTTTTCCCTTTCCGACTGTTTTTT
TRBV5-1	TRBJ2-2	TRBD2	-	CASSLSGTSRPGELFF	TGCGCCAGCAGCCTTTCCGGGACTAGCAGACCCGGGGAGCTGTTTTTT
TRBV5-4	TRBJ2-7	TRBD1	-	CASSWDSYEQYF	TGTGCCAGCAGCTGGGACAGTTACGAGCAGTACTTC
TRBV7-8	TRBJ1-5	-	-	CAGSRDRNQPQHF	TGTGCCGGTTCTCGAGACAGAAATCAGCCCCAGCATTTT
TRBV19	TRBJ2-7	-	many	CASSINGPYEQYF	TGTGCCAGTAGTATCAATGGGCCCTACGAGCAGTACTTC
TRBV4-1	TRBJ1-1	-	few	CASSQAVNTEAFF	TGCGCCAGCAGCCAAGCTGTGAACACTGAAGCTTTCTTT